Below, 22 T cell receptor beta chains from the same sample are listed, as sequenced in a study of cytotoxic CD8 clonotypes in ibrutinib-treated CLL. Only in-frame clones appear in the TCRdb table, and some are missing; sequencing was by immunoSEQ multiplex PCR. The table includes some 350,000 clones, 60% to 80% detected once. The sequenced sample was PBMCs, obtained after 36 months of ibrutinib treatment. The receptors originated from a human donor with chronic lymphocytic leukemia.

The chain links TRBV6-5 to TRBJ1-6, with 7 nucleotides matching TRBD1. CDR1 and CDR2 from the germline V gene are MNHEY and SVGAGI. The CDR3 is 15 residues long. The ends lost 4 bases at V and 9 bases at J; junction bases unmatched: 9. CDR3 sequence (DNA): TGTGCCAGCAGTTTCCGAACAGGGGATGGTTCACCCCTCCACTTT. The encoded protein is CASSFRTGDGSPLHF.

Only a few counts were recorded for this clone. This chain connects TRBV5-1 to TRBJ2-1, with unresolved D. Between the trimmed V and J ends, which lost 2 bases and 6 bases, there was a span of 6 bases. Germline V gene sequence: CDR1 SGHRS, CDR2 YFSETQ. The CDR3 totals 12 residues. The CDR3 DNA is TGCGCCAGCAGCTTCGTCGGCAATGAGCAGTTCTTC. Its protein is CASSFVGNEQFF.

The rearrangement links TRBV28 to TRBJ1-2; 8 positions agree with TRBD1. The length of the CDR3 is 16 residues. Germline loops: CDR1 MDHEN, CDR2 SYDVKM. The ends lost 2 bases at V and 6 bases at J; junction bases unmatched: 11. This CDR3 reads CASSLPGQVDLHGYTF. CDR3 DNA sequence: TGTGCCAGCAGTTTACCGGGACAGGTGGATTTGCATGGCTACACCTTC.

The CDR3 loop reads CASSVVDRIYTEAFF. The CDR3, as DNA: TGTGCCAGCAGCGTAGTGGACAGGATTTACACTGAAGCTTTCTTT. The rearrangement links TRBV9 to TRBJ1-1, with 7 bases that match TRBD1. Unmatched junction bases numbered 5, after V lost 0 bases and J lost 3 bases. The CDR3 length is 15 residues. Germline V lookup: CDR1 SGDLS, CDR2 YYNGEE.

This rearrangement joins TRBV10-3 to TRBJ1-5; TRBD1 agrees at 8 bases. This CDR3 spans 12 amino acids. V gave up 10 bases and J gave up 6 bases; unmatched junction bases: 5. Germline V lookup: CDR1 ENHRY, CDR2 SYGVKD. The DNA for the CDR3 is TGTGCCACCCGACAGGGGCGTCAGCCCCAGCATTTT. This translates into CATRQGRQPQHF.

CDR3 nucleotides: TGCGCCAGCAGCCGACTAGCGGGGGGCCGGAAGGAGACCCAGTACTTC. This translates into CASSRLAGGRKETQYF. The chain combines TRBV4-1 with TRBJ2-5; 13 bases line up with TRBD2. With 4 bases clipped from V and 5 bases from J, the junction kept 7 bases outside the gene matches. This CDR3 is 16 amino acids long. Looked up from germline, CDR1 is MGHRA and CDR2 is YSYEKL.

V gene TRBV18 combines with J gene TRBJ2-3; D may be TRBD2 (5 bases). CDR3 length: 12 residues. Germline CDR1 reads KGHSH; CDR2 reads LQKENI. V was cut by 3 bases and J by 6 bases, with 7 bases left in between. CDR3 DNA sequence: TGTGCCAGCTCACCGAGGGAGGATACGCAGTATTTT. Protein sequence: CASSPREDTQYF.

This sequence joins TRBV4-1 and TRBJ1-4; a possible D gene is TRBD1 (5 bases). Germline lookup yields CDR1 MGHRA and CDR2 YSYEKL. CDR3 length: 15 residues. V was clipped by 5 bases and J by 8 bases, with 18 bases between them. The CDR3: CASSDRTTRGEKLFF. As DNA, the CDR3 is TGCGCCAGCAGCGATCGGACAACGCGGGGGGAAAAACTGTTTTTT.

The rearrangement links TRBV2 to TRBJ1-1, with D perhaps matching TRBD1 (5 bases). This CDR3 contains 15 residues. Germline V gene lookup returns CDR1 SNHLY and CDR2 FYNNEI. The V end was cut by 3 bases, the J end by 3 bases, with 14 bases between. Written as DNA, the CDR3 is TGTGCCAGCAGTGAGGAGGCTTGGGGGGACACTGAAGCTTTCTTT. Encoded protein: CASSEEAWGDTEAFF.

The rearrangement uses TRBV11-2 and TRBJ2-1; no reliable D call. The CDR3 runs 14 residues. V lost 1 base to trimming and J lost 7 bases, with 11 bases between them. Germline-derived CDR1 and CDR2 are SGHAT and FQNNGV. The CDR3 bases are TGTGCCAGCAGCTTAGGTCCACGCCTTAATGAGCAGTTCTTC. Translation gives CASSLGPRLNEQFF.

Remarks on this clone: The same CDR3 can be traced to other DNA sequences in this sample. The V call is TRBV5-1, the J call TRBJ2-7; D is unclear. The CDR3 covers 14 residues. Trimming removed 0 bases from V and 1 base from J, with 8 bases in between. The germline V gene has CDR1 SGHRS and CDR2 YFSETQ. For the CDR3, the DNA is TGCGCCAGCAGCTTGGCCGGCACGTCCTACGAGCAGTACTTC. This encodes CASSLAGTSYEQYF.

This clone was counted only a few times. The chain uses TRBV19 and TRBJ2-2, with D possibly being TRBD1 (6 bases). CDR3 length equals 16 residues. Germline CDR1 is LNHDA and CDR2 is SQIVND (reference sequence). V was shortened by 3 bases and J by 1 base, with 12 bases between the two germline ends. In nucleotides, the CDR3 is TGTGCCAGTAGTATTAAGGGCAGGGGGAACACCGGGGAGCTGTTTTTT. Amino acid sequence: CASSIKGRGNTGELFF.

This clone was counted once. The chain is built from TRBV4-2 and TRBJ2-5; 10 bases match TRBD2. The J call is uncertain, as TRBJ2-7 better fits the DNA end. The CDR3 is made up of 15 amino acids. In germline, CDR1 is LGHNA, CDR2 YNFKEQ. In DNA, the CDR3 is TGTGCCAGCAGCAACCTAGCGGGGGTTACCTACGAGCAGTACTTC. Amino acid sequence: CASSNLAGVTYEQYF.

The V and J genes are TRBV29-1 and TRBJ2-2; no clear D gene. Germline CDR1 and CDR2: SQVTM and ANQGSEA. This CDR3 comprises 14 residues. V lost 2 bases, J lost 2 bases, and 9 bases lay in between. DNA for the CDR3: TGCAGCGTTGAATTAAGGGATAACACCGGGGAGCTGTTTTTT. Its protein is CSVELRDNTGELFF.

This rearrangement joins TRBV6-5 to TRBJ1-5, with TRBD1 identical over 8 bases. J lost 4 bases, V lost 2 bases, and 7 bases had no gene match. From germline, CDR1 is MNHEY and CDR2 SVGAGI. The CDR3 consists of 16 residues. The CDR3 nucleotides are TGTGCCAGCAGTTACCCCTTCCGGACAGGGAATCAGCCCCAGCATTTT. As protein: CASSYPFRTGNQPQHF.

CDR3 sequence reads: CASSKQPGRGTSGGDREQYF. CDR3 DNA sequence: TGTGCCAGCAGCAAACAACCAGGGCGCGGGACTAGCGGAGGGGATCGCGAGCAGTACTTC. This chain links TRBV9 with TRBJ2-7, with 11 bases aligning to TRBD2. Germline CDR1 reads SGDLS; CDR2 reads YYNGEE. V shed 4 bases and J 6 bases; nucleotides not matched to a gene: 24. The CDR3 sequence is 20 residues long.

The chain is built from TRBV28 and TRBJ2-7; D might be TRBD1 (5 bases). V gave up 4 bases and J gave up 1 base, with 11 bases separating them. From germline, CDR1 is MDHEN and CDR2 SYDVKM. The length of the CDR3 is 14 residues. CDR3: CASSWGRVSYEQYF. CDR3 bases: TGTGCCAGCAGTTGGGGCAGGGTTTCCTACGAGCAGTACTTC. The full variable domain, rest sourced from reference TRBV28 and TRBJ2-7, is DVKVTQSSRYLVKRTGEKVFLECVQDMDHENMFWYRQDPGLGLRLIYFSYDVKMKEKGDIPEGYSVSREKKERFSLILESASTNQTSMYLCASSWGRVSYEQYFGPGTRLTVT.

The sample holds one count of this clone. This chain links TRBV6-5 with TRBJ1-2; TRBD1 agrees at 7 bases. Trimming took 5 bases from V and 4 from J; bases not matched to a gene: 1. CDR1 MNHEY and CDR2 SVGAGI come from the germline V gene. The CDR3 runs to 12 residues. The CDR3 DNA follows: TGTGCCAGCAGTCGGGACAGCTATGGCTACACCTTC. As protein: CASSRDSYGYTF.

This chain joins TRBV11-2 and TRBJ2-1; D is undetermined. The germline gives CDR1 SGHAT, CDR2 FQNNGV. V was clipped by 2 bases and J by 9 bases, with 8 bases between them. The CDR3 has 12 amino acids. The CDR3 here is CASSLLPSEQFF. The CDR3 DNA reads TGTGCCAGCAGCTTACTTCCTAGTGAGCAGTTCTTC.

The chain is built from TRBV7-6 and TRBJ2-1; D may be TRBD2 (6 bases). V was cut by 1 base and J by 1 base, with 11 bases left in between. Germline CDR1 reads SGHVS; CDR2 reads FNYEAQ. The CDR3 has 16 residues. This CDR3 is CASSLDSSASYNEQFF. DNA of the CDR3: TGTGCCAGCAGCTTAGATTCTAGCGCTTCCTACAATGAGCAGTTCTTC.

This clone was observed a few times. The chain is built from TRBV7-9 and TRBJ2-5; the D gene is possibly TRBD1 (6 bases). Trimming took 2 bases from V and 5 from J, leaving 18 bases between them. This CDR3 has 16 residues. Germline CDR1 is SEHNR and CDR2 is FQNEAQ (reference sequence). Written as DNA, the CDR3 is TGTGCCAGCAGCTTATCAGGGGCCTCTCGAGGTGAGACCCAGTACTTC. It yields the protein CASSLSGASRGETQYF.

This clone was detected a few times. This chain links TRBV4-1 with TRBJ2-7; TRBD2 is a possible D gene (5 bases). Germline CDR1 MGHRA, CDR2 YSYEKL. The CDR3 is 15 residues long. V lost 0 bases to trimming and J lost 4 bases, with 13 bases between them. The CDR3 loop reads CASSQEERTSYEQYF. In DNA form, the CDR3 reads TGCGCCAGCAGCCAAGAAGAAAGGACTTCATACGAGCAGTACTTC.